Shown below are 13 T cell receptor beta chains from a single sample sequenced in a study of CD8+CD57+ T cells in acquired aplastic anemia. Patients selected for sequencing had displayed CD8+CD57+ cell expansion by flow cytometry. Genomic DNA served as template for TCR beta VDJ and CDR3 profiling. TCRdb used MiXCR to reprocess the reads, holding one entry per CDR3 protein. The sample lists around 220,000 distinct CDR3 sequences, roughly 50% seen once, with 20% in the top ten. Source material: sorted CD4+, CD8+, or CD8+CD57+ T cells (not recorded which) from PBMCs. The receptors originated from a human donor with aplastic anemia.

This clonotype occurred many times. J is TRBJ2-6 and V is TRBV12-3 or TRBV12-4, with a possible D match to TRBD2 (5 bases). Trimming left V 1 base short and J 0 bases short, with 25 bases between. This CDR3 has 22 amino acids. CDR3 in amino acids: CASSLGEGSRPFISSGANVLTF. CDR3 DNA: TGTGCCAGCAGTTTAGGTGAGGGTAGTAGGCCCTTTATAAGCTCTGGGGCCAACGTCCTGACTTTC.

About this clonotype: One end of the junction does not line up with germline, which may come from a read error. The chain uses TRBV5-1 and TRBJ2-7; weak D call: TRBD1 (6 bases). The germline V gene encodes CDR1 SGHRS and CDR2 YFSETQ. The CDR3 extends over 12 amino acids. For the CDR3, the DNA is TGCGCCGGCAGCCCACAGGGCTACGAGCAGTACTTC. Residues: CAGSPQGYEQYF.

In this sample, this clonotype turned up many times. The gene calls are TRBV29-1 and TRBJ2-3; 7 positions match TRBD2. The CDR3 spans 13 residues. V trimming: 4 bases; J trimming: 1 base; junction bases outside the gene matches: 2. CDR1 is SQVTM and CDR2 is ANQGSEA in the germline V gene. For the CDR3, the DNA is TGCAGCGTTGCTCTAGCGGGCACAGATACGCAGTATTTT. This codes for CSVALAGTDTQYF.

In its sample, this clonotype was seen many times. The genes are TRBV7-2 and TRBJ2-3; TRBD1 agrees at 11 bases. From germline, CDR1 is SGHTA and CDR2 FQGNSA. Trimming removed 5 bases from V and 2 bases from J; junction bases left unmatched: 6. CDR3 length equals 16 residues. The CDR3 here is CASSPRDRGTTDTQYF. Here the CDR3 DNA reads TGTGCCAGCAGCCCCCGGGACAGGGGGACCACAGATACGCAGTATTTT. Using reference TRBV7-2 and TRBJ2-3 for the parts outside the CDR3, the full variable domain is GAGVSQSPSNKVTEKGKDVELRCDPISGHTALYWYRQSLGQGLEFLIYFQGNSAPDKSGLPSDRFSAERTGGSVSTLTIQRTQQEDSAVYLCASSPRDRGTTDTQYFGPGTRLTVL.

This clonotype was counted only a few times. This may be a read error, as it is one base from a much larger clone. The chain is built from TRBV10-3 and TRBJ2-7; 9 bases line up with TRBD1. Per the germline V gene, CDR1 is ENHRY and CDR2 is SYGVKD. This CDR3 spans 15 amino acids. DNA of the CDR3: TGTGCCATCAGTTCCAAGGGACAGGGATCCTCCGAGCAGTACTTC. Amino acid sequence: CAISSKGQGSSEQYF.

This clonotype is a singleton in its sample. The rearrangement links TRBV2 to TRBJ2-3; D is possibly TRBD2 (6 bases). V was pared by 1 base and J by 4 bases, with 12 bases between. CDR3 size: 15 residues. The V gene's germline CDR1 is SNHLY and CDR2 FYNNEI. CDR3: CASSEGGGWADTQYF. CDR3 sequence (DNA): TGTGCCAGCAGTGAAGGTGGGGGGTGGGCAGATACGCAGTATTTT.

The V call is TRBV3-1, the J call TRBJ1-2; 10 nucleotides match TRBD1. The CDR3 is 16 amino acids. With 0 bases clipped from V and 3 bases from J, the junction kept 4 bases outside the gene matches. Germline V gene data show CDR1 as LGHDT and CDR2 as YNNKEL (reference sequence). In nucleotides, the CDR3 is TGTGCCAGCAGCCAAGATAGGACAGGGGGGCACTATGGCTACACCTTC. Protein: CASSQDRTGGHYGYTF.

The chain employs TRBV7-6 and TRBJ2-3, with 7 bases lining up with TRBD1. V gave up 4 bases and J gave up 0 bases; unmatched junction bases: 7. Germline CDR1 and CDR2: SGHVS and FNYEAQ. This CDR3 contains 16 residues. This chain's CDR3 is CASSSAGQESTDTQYF. CDR3 nucleotide sequence: TGTGCCAGCAGCTCCGCCGGACAGGAAAGCACAGATACGCAGTATTTT.

This rearrangement joins TRBV2 to TRBJ2-7, with 7 bases aligning to TRBD2. J lost 9 bases, V lost 6 bases, and 20 bases had no gene match. The CDR3 spans 16 residues. Germline V gene sequence: CDR1 SNHLY, CDR2 FYNNEI. Written as DNA, the CDR3 is TGTGCCAGCAGACCGGTAGGCGGGGGTGCCCCTACTGGGCAGTACTTC. Residues: CASRPVGGGAPTGQYF.

This clonotype was picked up many times. The genes are TRBV12-3 or TRBV12-4 and TRBJ1-2; tentatively, D is TRBD1 (5 bases). CDR3 length: 15 amino acids. Deletions cut 5 bases from V and 4 bases from J, with 17 bases between. CDR3 DNA sequence: TGTGCCAGCAGTCCCGGGACCTCACCGGGCTATGGCTACACCTTC. It yields the protein CASSPGTSPGYGYTF.

This clonotype appeared many times. This chain joins TRBV20-1 and TRBJ2-3; 14 bases align to TRBD2. With 6 bases clipped from V and 2 bases from J, the junction kept 16 bases outside the gene matches. This CDR3 spans 19 amino acids. The germline gives CDR1 DFQATT, CDR2 SNEGSKA (reference sequence). The CDR3 DNA reads TGCAGTGCCACGACTAGCGGGGGGGGTCTTAAGGTAGACACAGATACGCAGTATTTT. Translation: CSATTSGGGLKVDTDTQYF.

The chain employs TRBV12-3 or TRBV12-4 and TRBJ1-4, with D possibly TRBD1 on 5 matching bases. The V gene lost 5 bases and the J gene lost 8 bases, with 15 bases spanning the gap. This CDR3 has 14 amino acids. The CDR3, as DNA: TGTGCCAGCAGTCCCCGGGGGGGGTACGAAAAACTGTTTTTT. Amino acid sequence: CASSPRGGYEKLFF.

This clonotype occurred a few times. The CDR3 nucleotides are TGTGCCAGCCTGCGACAGGGGAAGTATGGCTACACCTTC. Translating it yields CASLRQGKYGYTF. This chain connects TRBV28 to TRBJ1-2, with 8 bases that match TRBD1. Germline V lookup: CDR1 MDHEN, CDR2 SYDVKM. This CDR3 contains 13 residues. V was clipped by 8 bases and J by 5 bases; unmatched bases: 7.